The 30 T cell receptor beta chains listed next were all sequenced from one sample in a study of regulatory T cells in long-lasting Graves disease. Time point specified: persistent/refractory GD, antithyroid drugs over 5 years with positive TRAb. PBMC-extracted RNA yielded the TCR library. For TCR beta, libraries came from iRepertoire HTBI primers and Arm-PCR of CDR3 regions. TCRdb called the multiplex PCR reads again in MiXCR, with one record for every CDR3 protein. The table has around 400,000 distinct CDR3 sequences, about 20% seen once. The sequencing used peripheral blood mononuclear cells (PBMCs), collected when the disease was refractory, from a patient treated with antithyroid drugs. The receptors stem from a female donor with Graves disease.

The V call is TRBV7-9, the J call TRBJ1-2; 8 bases line up with TRBD1. V shed 2 bases and J 2 bases; nucleotides not matched to a gene: 7. Germline CDR1 reads SEHNR; CDR2 reads FQNEAQ (reference sequence). The CDR3 runs 16 residues. DNA for the CDR3: TGTGCCAGCAGCTTATTCCCGGGACAGGAGAACTATGGCTACACCTTC. Its translation is CASSLFPGQENYGYTF. The full variable domain, in which reference TRBV7-9 and TRBJ1-2 provide the parts outside the CDR3, is DTGVSQNPRHKITKRGQNVTFRCDPISEHNRLYWYRQTLGQGPEFLTYFQNEAQLEKSRLLSDRFSAERPKGSFSTLEIQRTEQGDSAMYLCASSLFPGQENYGYTFGSGTRLTVV.

CDR3 DNA: TGTGCCATCAGTGATCGAGGGACCGGGGAGCTGTTTTTT. Amino acids: CAISDRGTGELFF. This chain connects TRBV10-3 to TRBJ2-2; a possible D gene is TRBD2 (5 bases). The CDR3 is 13 residues long. The V end lost 3 bases, the J end lost 5 bases, and 7 bases lay between the germline ends. Germline V gene sequence: CDR1 ENHRY, CDR2 SYGVKD.

This chain joins TRBV9 and TRBJ1-4; D remains unclear. V was clipped by 3 bases and J by 8 bases, with 20 bases between them. The CDR3 is made up of 16 amino acids. Germline V gene lookup returns CDR1 SGDLS and CDR2 YYNGEE. CDR3 region: CASSGEPGFLGEKLFF. The CDR3 DNA is TGTGCCAGCAGCGGAGAACCGGGGTTTCTGGGGGAAAAACTGTTTTTT.

This clonotype was seen ten or more times. This CDR3 is CASSAGQINEKLFF. In DNA form, the CDR3 reads TGCGCCAGCAGCGCGGGACAGATTAATGAAAAACTGTTTTTT. The rearrangement joins TRBV5-1 to TRBJ1-4, with 7 bases lining up with TRBD1. This CDR3 has 14 residues. Germline trimming cut 4 bases from V and 4 bases from J; bases unmatched to any gene: 4. The germline V gene has CDR1 SGHRS and CDR2 YFSETQ. The entire variable domain, with the rest obtained from reference TRBV5-1 and TRBJ1-4, is as follows: KAGVTQTPRYLIKTRGQQVTLSCSPISGHRSVSWYQQTPGQGLQFLFEYFSETQRNKGNFPGRFSGRQFSNSRSEMNVSTLELGDSALYLCASSAGQINEKLFFGSGTQLSVL.

This clonotype was detected a few times. The CDR3 region has the DNA TGCAGTGCTAGATTAGCAGGGTCGTTCACTGAAGCTTTCTTT. This gives the protein CSARLAGSFTEAFF. V gene TRBV20-1 combines with J gene TRBJ1-1; tentatively, D is TRBD1 (5 bases). The CDR3 loop spans 14 amino acids. V lost 2 bases and J lost 4, with 14 bases in between. Germline values: CDR1 DFQATT, CDR2 SNEGSKA (reference sequence).

The rearrangement links TRBV4-3 to TRBJ1-1, with no clear D. V was shortened by 2 bases and J by 0 bases, with 10 bases between the two germline ends. The CDR3 spans 15 residues. CDR1 is LGHNA and CDR2 is YSLEER in the germline V gene. The CDR3 DNA reads TGCGCCAGCAGCCAATCGGCGGGGATGAACACTGAAGCTTTCTTT. This encodes CASSQSAGMNTEAFF.

This clonotype was observed many times. The chain couples TRBV11-2 to TRBJ1-5; weak D call: TRBD1 (6 bases). The CDR3 contains 13 residues. V shed 8 bases and J shed 5 bases, with 13 bases lying between them. Germline CDR1 and CDR2: SGHAT and FQNNGV. CDR3: CASGAGGHQPQHF. CDR3 nucleotides: TGTGCCAGCGGCGCCGGGGGGCATCAGCCCCAGCATTTT.

This clonotype was observed many times. This chain links TRBV6-1 with TRBJ1-5; no firm D call. The CDR3 contains 14 residues. CDR1 MNHNS and CDR2 SASEGT come from the germline V gene. Trimming cost V 6 bases and J 4 bases, with 13 bases left between them. Here the CDR3 DNA reads TGTGCCAGCAGAGAACCGGCGCAGAATCAGCCCCAGCATTTT. It translates to CASREPAQNQPQHF.

This clonotype was observed a few times. This rearrangement joins TRBV20-1 to TRBJ1-3; D is ambiguous. Trimming removed 0 bases from V and 4 bases from J, with 10 bases in between. Germline-derived CDR1 and CDR2 are DFQATT and SNEGSKA (reference sequence). The CDR3 length is 14 residues. The CDR3 sequence is CSARDHRSGNTIYF. CDR3 bases: TGCAGTGCTAGAGATCATCGGTCGGGAAACACCATATATTTT.

Only a few counts were recorded for this clonotype. V is TRBV19 and J is TRBJ1-1; a weak D match, TRBD1 (6 bases). The ends were cut back, 3 bases at V and 4 bases at J, with 12 bases in the middle. The germline V gene encodes CDR1 LNHDA and CDR2 SQIVND (reference sequence). CDR3 length: 14 amino acids. The CDR3 is CASSMLQGGTEAFF. The CDR3 nucleotides are TGTGCCAGTAGTATGCTACAGGGAGGCACTGAAGCTTTCTTT. The full variable domain, with the rest looked up from reference TRBV19 and TRBJ1-1, is DGGITQSPKYLFRKEGQNVTLSCEQNLNHDAMYWYRQDPGQGLRLIYYSQIVNDFQKGDIAEGYSVSREKKESFPLTVTSAQKNPTAFYLCASSMLQGGTEAFFGQGTRLTVV.

With regard to this clonotype: This may arise from a read error, as a much more abundant clone is one base away. The CDR3 DNA is TGTGCGAGCAGCCCCGACTATGGCAATCAGCCCCAGCATTTT. It is translated as CASSPDYGNQPQHF. The chain recombines TRBV12-3 or TRBV12-4 with TRBJ1-5; no definite D call. This CDR3 contains 14 residues.

The chain joins TRBV5-1 to TRBJ2-7; no clear D gene. From germline, CDR1 is SGHRS and CDR2 YFSETQ. Trimming cost V 5 bases and J 0 bases, with 21 bases left between them. There are 17 residues in the CDR3. The CDR3 bases are TGCGCCAGCAGTCCCCTGGTGAGTTCCCTAAGCTCCTACGAGCAGTACTTC. Protein: CASSPLVSSLSSYEQYF.

This clonotype was seen only a few times. The chain links TRBV5-1 to TRBJ1-5; 9 bases are shared with TRBD1. J gave up 5 bases and V 3 bases, and 6 bases lay outside the gene matches. The CDR3 is 15 amino acids. The germline CDR1 and CDR2 sequences are SGHRS and YFSETQ. Here the CDR3 DNA reads TGCGCCAGCAGCTCAGGGACAGGGTCGTATCAGCCCCAGCATTTT. Amino acid sequence: CASSSGTGSYQPQHF. Drawing the rest from reference TRBV5-1 and TRBJ1-5, the complete variable domain is KAGVTQTPRYLIKTRGQQVTLSCSPISGHRSVSWYQQTPGQGLQFLFEYFSETQRNKGNFPGRFSGRQFSNSRSEMNVSTLELGDSALYLCASSSGTGSYQPQHFGDGTRLSIL.

This clonotype was picked up a small number of times. This sequence joins TRBV28 and TRBJ2-5; no reliable D call. The CDR3 runs to 12 residues. V was shortened by 8 bases and J by 7 bases, with 14 bases between the two germline ends. CDR1 is MDHEN and CDR2 is SYDVKM in the germline V gene. The CDR3 region is CASSGQLMTQYF. CDR3 in DNA: TGTGCCAGCTCAGGCCAGTTGATGACCCAGTACTTC.

This chain uses TRBV7-3 with TRBJ2-7; the D gene is possibly TRBD2 (5 bases). CDR1 is SGHTA and CDR2 is FQGTGA in the germline V gene. V lost 5 bases to trimming and J lost 5 bases, with 13 bases between them. The CDR3 loop spans 13 amino acids. CDR3 sequence (DNA): TGTGCCAGCAGCAAACTCGCGAGGGACGAGCAGTACTTC. Its translation is CASSKLARDEQYF.

The CDR3 region is CASSYQGAATGELFF. The CDR3 DNA reads as TGTGCCAGCAGTTACCAGGGGGCGGCCACCGGGGAGCTGTTTTTT. The V and J genes are TRBV6-2 or TRBV6-3 and TRBJ2-2; 8 bases are shared with TRBD1. The J segment lost 4 bases and the V segment lost 2 bases, leaving 3 bases of the junction unmatched. The germline CDR1 and CDR2 sequences are MNHEY and SVGEGT. This CDR3 is built from 15 residues.

The rearrangement joins TRBV28 to TRBJ1-5, with D tentatively TRBD1 (6 bases). Germline lookup yields CDR1 MDHEN and CDR2 SYDVKM. The V end was cut by 2 bases, the J end by 11 bases, with 16 bases between. CDR3 size: 14 residues. CDR3 sequence (DNA): TGTGCCAGCAGTTTACGGGACACCTTTGGGGCCCAGCATTTT. Its translation is CASSLRDTFGAQHF.

The chain combines TRBV12-3 or TRBV12-4 with TRBJ1-1; no clear D gene. This CDR3 comprises 14 residues. Trimming pared 7 bases from V and 0 bases from J, leaving 12 bases between. The CDR3 loop reads CASTNSGVNTEAFF. In nucleotides, the CDR3 is TGTGCCAGCACAAATTCCGGTGTGAACACTGAAGCTTTCTTT.

The rearrangement joins TRBV28 to TRBJ1-1; no clear D gene. V shed 10 bases and J shed 1 base, with 19 bases lying between them. The CDR3 spans 15 residues. CDR1 is MDHEN, CDR2 SYDVKM, per germline. CDR3 nucleotide sequence: TGTGCCACGAGACCGGGCTCCTTGGGGAACACTGAAGCTTTCTTT. Its protein is CATRPGSLGNTEAFF.

With regard to this clonotype: This may stem from a read error, because a much larger clone lies one nucleotide away. The chain employs TRBV30 and TRBJ1-4; perhaps TRBD1 as D (5 bases). CDR3 length: 13 residues. Germline CDR1 and CDR2: GTSNPN and SVGIG (reference sequence). The CDR3 here is CAWSVGVDEKLSF. The CDR3 nucleotides read TGTGCCTGGAGTGTGGGGGTCGATGAAAAACTGTCTTTT.

The gene calls are TRBV6-1 and TRBJ1-6; D gene uncertain. The CDR3 has 18 residues. Germline CDR1 is MNHNS and CDR2 is SASEGT. Trimming cost V 5 bases and J 0 bases, with 17 bases left between them. The CDR3 sequence: CASSPDRLLSSYNSPLHF. In DNA form, the CDR3 reads TGTGCCAGCAGTCCTGACCGACTCCTCAGCTCCTATAATTCACCCCTCCACTTT.

V is TRBV30 and J is TRBJ1-5, with D unresolved. CDR3 length equals 13 residues. V gave up 8 bases and J gave up 6 bases, with 17 bases separating them. Germline CDR1 GTSNPN, CDR2 SVGIG (reference sequence). The CDR3 here is CATQEGSGQPQHF. CDR3 nucleotide sequence: TGTGCCACGCAGGAGGGATCGGGTCAGCCCCAGCATTTT.

The table lists this clonotype with many counts. This chain links TRBV2 with TRBJ1-4; tentatively, D is TRBD1 (6 bases). Germline CDR1 is SNHLY and CDR2 is FYNNEI. CDR3 size: 19 residues. Trimming removed 1 base from V and 2 bases from J, with 20 bases in between. The CDR3, as DNA: TGTGCCAGCAGTGAAGATGGGGGACATATAGCTTCCACTAATGAAAAACTGTTTTTT. Translation gives CASSEDGGHIASTNEKLFF. Full variable domain (missing parts from reference TRBV2 and TRBJ1-4): EPEVTQTPSHQVTQMGQEVILRCVPISNHLYFYWYRQILGQKVEFLVSFYNNEISEKSEIFDDQFSVERPDGSNFTLKIRSTKLEDSAMYFCASSEDGGHIASTNEKLFFGSGTQLSVL.

Only a few counts were recorded for this clonotype. CDR3 nucleotide sequence: TGTGCCACCTCAACCCGGGACAGCTTCCAAGAGACCCAGTACTTC. The encoded protein is CATSTRDSFQETQYF. This chain uses TRBV19 with TRBJ2-5, with TRBD1 matching over 7 bases. The CDR3 has 15 amino acids. J was trimmed by 1 base and V by 10 bases; bases with no gene match: 12. Germline V gene lookup returns CDR1 LNHDA and CDR2 SQIVND (reference sequence).

The chain has TRBV6-2 or TRBV6-3 and TRBJ2-7; perhaps TRBD1 as D (6 bases). The CDR3 consists of 16 residues. The V end was cut by 2 bases, the J end by 2 bases, with 16 bases between. Germline V gives CDR1 MNHEY, CDR2 SVGEGT. The CDR3 coding sequence is TGTGCCAGCAGTTACCTCAGTGGGCAGGGGACCTACGAGCAGTACTTC. Its translation: CASSYLSGQGTYEQYF.

This clonotype showed up just a few times. The V call is TRBV28, the J call TRBJ2-7, with D tentatively TRBD1 (5 bases). With 5 bases removed from V and 12 bases from J, the gap between germline ends came to 17 bases. The CDR3 runs to 12 residues. Germline V CDR1 and CDR2: MDHEN, SYDVKM. CDR3 bases: TGTGCCAGCAGTCCCCCGTCGCTAGGGGCGTACTTC. Translated, it gives CASSPPSLGAYF.

The V call is TRBV7-2, the J call TRBJ2-7; 9 nucleotides agree with TRBD2. Trimming removed 1 base from V and 3 bases from J; junction bases left unmatched: 7. This CDR3 contains 16 residues. Germline V gives CDR1 SGHTA, CDR2 FQGNSA. The CDR3 spells CASSLEEASGIYEQYF. For the CDR3, the DNA is TGTGCCAGCAGCTTAGAAGAGGCTAGCGGGATCTACGAGCAGTACTTC.

This clonotype has ten or more counts. V and J are TRBV24-1 and TRBJ2-1, with TRBD2 matching 13 bases. The ends lost 4 bases at V and 8 bases at J; junction bases unmatched: 7. Germline loops: CDR1 KGHDR, CDR2 SFDVKD. This CDR3 comprises 16 residues. CDR3 DNA sequence: TGTGCCACCAGTGAGGCGACTAGCGGGAGGAGGGATGAGCAGTTCTTC. Its translation is CATSEATSGRRDEQFF.

This clonotype was counted at least ten times. The J gene is TRBJ2-5, the V gene TRBV27; D tentatively fits TRBD1 or TRBD2 (5 bases each). Per germline, CDR1 MNHEY and CDR2 SMNVEV (reference sequence). The V end lost 0 bases, the J end lost 2 bases, and 10 bases lay between the germline ends. The CDR3 has 15 amino acids. The CDR3 DNA is TGTGCCAGCAGTTTATCCTCCGGGACGCAAGAGACCCAGTACTTC. It yields the protein CASSLSSGTQETQYF.

The chain joins TRBV7-3 to TRBJ1-1; 8 bases agree with TRBD1. The CDR3 is 16 residues long. Unmatched junction bases numbered 14, after V lost 5 bases and J lost 6 bases. From germline, CDR1 is SGHTA and CDR2 FQGTGA. CDR3 in amino acids: CASSPSGTGLKAEAFF. The DNA of the CDR3 is TGTGCCAGCAGCCCCTCCGGGACAGGTTTAAAAGCTGAAGCTTTCTTT.